This TCR beta chain was identified in a study of T cells after yellow fever vaccination. Turning to the study itself: SMART-Seq v4 Ultra Low Input prepared the low-cell-number fractions.

The CDR3 runs 13 residues. The V and J ends lost 10 bases and 4 bases respectively, with 14 bases between them. A universal primer site and UMIs were added as TCR cDNA was made by 5'RACE template switching. TCRdb re-analysed the 5' RACE reads in MiXCR, keeping a single row per CDR3 protein. This table holds approximately 600,000 distinct CDR3 sequences, 9% to 15% found once. The genes are TRBV12-3 or TRBV12-4 and TRBJ2-1; possibly TRBD1 for D (5 bases). The receptor's source is a man aged 25-40 years who received the YFV17D yellow fever vaccine. The sequencing here drew on PBMCs, taken on the day of the yellow fever booster vaccination. The CDR3 is CATQGALYNEQFF. The CDR3 DNA sequence: TGTGCCACGCAAGGGGCCCTTTACAATGAGCAGTTCTTC.